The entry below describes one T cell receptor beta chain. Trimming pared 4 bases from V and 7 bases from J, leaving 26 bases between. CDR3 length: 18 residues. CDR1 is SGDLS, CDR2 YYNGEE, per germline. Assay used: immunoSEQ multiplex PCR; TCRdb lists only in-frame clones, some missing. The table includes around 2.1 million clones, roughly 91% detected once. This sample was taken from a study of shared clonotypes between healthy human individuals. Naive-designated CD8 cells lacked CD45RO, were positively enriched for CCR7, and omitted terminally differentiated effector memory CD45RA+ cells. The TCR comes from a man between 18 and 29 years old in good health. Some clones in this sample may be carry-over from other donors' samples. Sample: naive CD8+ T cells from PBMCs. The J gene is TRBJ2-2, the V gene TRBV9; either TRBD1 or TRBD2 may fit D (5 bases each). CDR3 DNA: TGTGCCAGCAGCACTACCCGGGACGTCGTCCTCGGGGACGGGGAGCTGTTTTTT. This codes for CASSTTRDVVLGDGELFF.